These 9 T cell receptor beta chains share one sample of origin, sequenced in a study of beta chain features in type 1 diabetes. cDNA synthesis used the whole RNA isolate, giving expressed TCRB sequences. TCRdb's copy holds only in-frame clones and misses some; the assay was immunoSEQ multiplex PCR. The table records about 290,000 clones, 8% of them present only once. Sequencing input: central memory CD4+ T cells from blood. The receptors shown here come from a woman aged 18-29 years in good health.

The chain has TRBV10-3 and TRBJ2-7, with 8 bases that match TRBD1. The CDR3 loop spans 14 amino acids. With V trimmed by 0 bases and J by 6 bases, 4 bases remained unmatched. Germline CDR1 and CDR2: ENHRY and SYGVKD. The CDR3 is CAISESNQGAEQYF. The CDR3 DNA reads TGTGCCATCAGTGAGTCGAATCAGGGGGCCGAGCAGTACTTC.

This clone has just a few counts. This chain connects TRBV11-2 to TRBJ2-1; D is unclear. This CDR3 region has 14 residues. Germline-derived CDR1 and CDR2 are SGHAT and FQNNGV. The ends were cut back, 3 bases at V and 5 bases at J, with 11 bases in the middle. CDR3 DNA sequence: TGTGCCAGCAGCTTTAAGGGCAGCAACAATGAGCAGTTCTTC. Protein product: CASSFKGSNNEQFF.

The chain carries TRBV7-9 and TRBJ2-7, with D maybe TRBD2 (7 bases). Germline V gene lookup returns CDR1 SEHNR and CDR2 FQNEAQ (reference sequence). The CDR3 is 18 residues long. The V end lost 5 bases, the J end lost 2 bases, and 25 bases lay between the germline ends. The CDR3 nucleotides read TGTGCCAGCAGCAGAAGGGGGTTCCGGGACTACCGAACCTACGAGCAGTACTTC. Translated: CASSRRGFRDYRTYEQYF.

This clone turned up a few times. The chain joins TRBV7-9 to TRBJ1-1; D is undetermined. This CDR3 comprises 15 residues. Germline V gene lookup returns CDR1 SEHNR and CDR2 FQNEAQ (reference sequence). The V gene lost 4 bases and the J gene lost 1 base, with 13 bases spanning the gap. The CDR3 is CASSSHGTKNTEAFF. The CDR3 bases are TGTGCCAGCAGCTCACACGGAACGAAGAACACTGAAGCTTTCTTT.

This clone was picked up a small number of times. Within the sample, other DNA sequences also encode this same CDR3. The CDR3 loop is CASSYGPSSYNEQFF. The DNA of the CDR3 is TGTGCCAGCAGTTACGGGCCCAGCTCCTACAATGAGCAGTTCTTC. The chain employs TRBV6-5 and TRBJ2-1; no reliable D call. The V end lost 2 bases, the J end lost 0 bases, and 8 bases lay between the germline ends. CDR3 size: 15 residues. The V gene's germline CDR1 is MNHEY and CDR2 SVGAGI.

This clone has a handful of counts. V gene TRBV6-6 combines with J gene TRBJ1-2; D unclear. The germline CDR1 and CDR2 sequences are MNHNY and SVGAGI (reference sequence). Trimming took off 0 bases at V and 4 bases at J, with 6 bases between the two ends. The CDR3 is 13 residues long. The DNA of the CDR3 is TGTGCCAGCAGTTACTCGTCCAGCTATGGCTACACCTTC. Translation gives CASSYSSSYGYTF.

This rearrangement joins TRBV7-9 to TRBJ2-5, with TRBD2 as a possible D gene (6 bases). Germline V gene sequence: CDR1 SEHNR, CDR2 FQNEAQ (reference sequence). The V gene lost 10 bases and the J gene lost 3 bases, with 21 bases spanning the gap. The CDR3 covers 15 residues. The CDR3 here is CATSEDIGRKETQYF. CDR3 sequence (DNA): TGTGCCACCTCGGAGGACATAGGGAGGAAAGAGACCCAGTACTTC.

This clone was detected a few times. The V and J genes are TRBV7-2 and TRBJ1-2; D is unclear. V lost 1 base and J lost 8, with 8 bases in between. The CDR3 is 12 residues long. The germline gives CDR1 SGHTA, CDR2 FQGNSA. CDR3 DNA: TGTGCCAGCAGCTTAGAGGTTCAGGGCTACACCTTC. Translated: CASSLEVQGYTF.

The chain joins TRBV6-5 to TRBJ2-1; 10 bases map to TRBD2. Trimming took 0 bases from V and 7 from J; bases not matched to a gene: 6. Germline CDR1 is MNHEY and CDR2 is SVGAGI. This CDR3 contains 16 residues. The CDR3 region has the DNA TGTGCCAGCAGTTACTCGAGTAGCGGGGGGCAAAATGAGCAGTTCTTC. Encoded protein: CASSYSSSGGQNEQFF.